This passage covers 25 T cell receptor beta chains from one sample sequenced in a study of blood T cell repertoires in COVID-19. Assay: immunoSEQ multiplex PCR; the TCRdb copy retains only in-frame clones and omits some. The table includes a few hundred thousand clones, under 90% detected once. Sequenced: PBMCs or T cells enriched from blood (not recorded which). These receptors were taken from a woman between 50 and 59 years old who had been exposed to COVID-19.

The chain employs TRBV7-8 and TRBJ2-2, with a possible D match to TRBD2 (5 bases). The CDR3 runs 18 residues. Trimming pared 3 bases from V and 7 bases from J, leaving 24 bases between. The germline CDR1 and CDR2 sequences are SGHVS and FQNEAQ. Here the CDR3 DNA reads TGTGCCAGCAGCTTGTCTTCCTGGGCTAGCCGTTCCGGCGGGGAGCTGTTTTTT. This codes for CASSLSSWASRSGGELFF.

The chain recombines TRBV7-6 with TRBJ2-3; 11 nucleotides line up with TRBD2. With V trimmed by 5 bases and J by 0 bases, 7 bases remained unmatched. CDR3 size: 17 residues. Germline CDR1 is SGHVS and CDR2 is FNYEAQ. The CDR3, as DNA: TGTGCCAGCAGCACCGGGTTAGCGGGGGGGAGCACAGATACGCAGTATTTT. Its protein is CASSTGLAGGSTDTQYF.

This rearrangement joins TRBV7-2 to TRBJ2-3, with TRBD1 identical over 7 bases. V lost 5 bases, J lost 2 bases, and 7 bases stayed unmatched. Germline V gene lookup returns CDR1 SGHTA and CDR2 FQGNSA. The CDR3 loop spans 15 amino acids. The CDR3 is CASSPGQAYTDTQYF. The CDR3 nucleotides are TGTGCCAGCAGCCCAGGACAGGCATACACAGATACGCAGTATTTT.

The V call is TRBV28, the J call TRBJ1-2, with TRBD1 as a possible D gene (5 bases). The CDR3 sequence is 15 residues long. Germline V gives CDR1 MDHEN, CDR2 SYDVKM. V was cut by 6 bases and J by 5 bases, with 19 bases left in between. CDR3 sequence (DNA): TGTGCCAGCAGCCCTCATACGGGGGGGGGATATGGCTACACCTTC. Translated, it gives CASSPHTGGGYGYTF.

V gene TRBV4-2 combines with J gene TRBJ2-5; 7 nucleotides match TRBD2. Germline loops: CDR1 LGHNA, CDR2 YNFKEQ. The CDR3 contains 14 residues. V lost 3 bases to trimming and J lost 1 base; unmatched junction nucleotides: 2. CDR3 DNA: TGTGCCAGCAGCCAGAGCGGGGCCCAAGAGACCCAGTACTTC. Amino acids: CASSQSGAQETQYF.

CDR3 sequence: CASRRQGAGTGELFF. CDR3 in DNA: TGTGCCAGCAGGCGACAGGGAGCCGGCACCGGGGAGCTGTTTTTT. The gene calls are TRBV2 and TRBJ2-2, with 7 bases identical to TRBD1. Germline CDR1 and CDR2: SNHLY and FYNNEI. This CDR3 is built from 15 residues. Trimming took 6 bases from V and 4 from J; bases not matched to a gene: 8.

J is TRBJ1-3 and V is TRBV18; 7 nucleotides agree with TRBD1. CDR1 KGHSH and CDR2 LQKENI come from the germline V gene. The CDR3 covers 15 residues. V gave up 2 bases and J gave up 4 bases; unmatched junction bases: 5. The CDR3 loop is CASSPGTARGNTIYF. CDR3 sequence (DNA): TGTGCCAGCTCACCAGGGACAGCTAGAGGAAACACCATATATTTT.

The chain has TRBV24-1 and TRBJ2-1, with D hard to call. With 1 base removed from V and 5 bases from J, the gap between germline ends came to 8 bases. CDR3 length equals 14 residues. Germline V lookup: CDR1 KGHDR, CDR2 SFDVKD. For the CDR3, the DNA is TGTGCCACCAGTGATTTTTGGCAGAACAATGAGCAGTTCTTC. This sequence encodes CATSDFWQNNEQFF.

The chain uses TRBV18 and TRBJ2-1; TRBD1 might be the D (6 bases). The CDR3 runs to 15 residues. In germline, CDR1 is KGHSH, CDR2 LQKENI. Trimming pared 3 bases from V and 1 base from J, leaving 10 bases between. CDR3: CASSPRDTSYNEQFF. The CDR3 bases are TGTGCCAGCTCACCCCGGGACACATCCTACAATGAGCAGTTCTTC.

The count of this clone is one. V and J are TRBV3-1 (or the pseudogene TRBV3-2) and TRBJ2-1; 10 bases agree with TRBD2. CDR1 is LGHDT, CDR2 YNNKEL, per germline (reference sequence). The junction had 4 bases not matched to a gene; V was cut back by 1 base and J by 4 bases. This CDR3 region has 16 residues. The CDR3 bases are TGTGCCAGCAGCCAAGTGCTAGCGGGGGCTTACAATGAGCAGTTCTTC. Translating gives CASSQVLAGAYNEQFF.

The gene calls are TRBV5-8 and TRBJ2-3; TRBD2 matches at 8 bases. Per germline, CDR1 SGHTS and CDR2 YDEGEE. J was trimmed by 4 bases and V by 0 bases; bases with no gene match: 7. This CDR3 is 16 amino acids long. The CDR3 reads CASSLGSGGAPDTQYF. The CDR3 nucleotides read TGTGCCAGCAGCTTGGGGTCGGGGGGGGCCCCAGATACGCAGTATTTT.

The gene calls are TRBV10-3 and TRBJ2-7, with 10 positions matching TRBD2. Germline V gene lookup returns CDR1 ENHRY and CDR2 SYGVKD. CDR3 length: 16 amino acids. Germline trimming cut 2 bases from V and 3 bases from J; bases unmatched to any gene: 7. CDR3 nucleotide sequence: TGTGCCATCAGTGAGGGCAGGACTAGCGGCTTCTACGAGCAGTACTTC. It specifies CAISEGRTSGFYEQYF.

The gene calls are TRBV3-1 (or the pseudogene TRBV3-2) and TRBJ2-1; 8 bases are a match to TRBD2. Per the germline V gene, CDR1 is LGHDT and CDR2 is YNNKEL (reference sequence). The CDR3 is 16 residues long. The ends lost 3 bases at V and 5 bases at J; junction bases unmatched: 9. CDR3 in DNA: TGTGCCAGCAGCCATCTATACGGGGGGGCGGACAATGAGCAGTTCTTC. Residues: CASSHLYGGADNEQFF.

This clone showed up just a few times. The V and J genes are TRBV5-1 and TRBJ2-2, with 12 bases matching TRBD2. This CDR3 has 16 amino acids. The trim removed 4 bases at V and 7 bases at J, leaving 8 bases unmatched. CDR1 and CDR2 (germline): SGHRS, YFSETQ. CDR3 coding DNA: TGCGCCAGCAGCCCCGGACTAGCGGGGAAGCGCGGGGAGCTGTTTTTT. It specifies CASSPGLAGKRGELFF.

This clone was seen more than once but under ten times. The CDR3 loop is CASRNRGSSYEQYF. CDR3 nucleotide sequence: TGTGCCAGCAGAAACAGGGGTAGCTCCTACGAGCAGTACTTC. V usage is TRBV2 and J usage is TRBJ2-7; 7 bases map to TRBD1. The germline CDR1 and CDR2 sequences are SNHLY and FYNNEI. With 6 bases clipped from V and 0 bases from J, the junction kept 5 bases outside the gene matches. The CDR3 sequence is 14 residues long.

The chain joins TRBV6-5 to TRBJ1-1; D call uncertain. Germline CDR1 reads MNHEY; CDR2 reads SVGAGI. The CDR3 runs 16 residues. V gave up 2 bases and J gave up 1 base, with 14 bases separating them. This CDR3 reads CASSYHKRRPNTEAFF. The CDR3 DNA sequence: TGTGCCAGCAGTTACCACAAGAGGCGGCCGAACACTGAAGCTTTCTTT.

This chain links TRBV4-1 with TRBJ2-3, with 7 bases matching TRBD1. V gave up 4 bases and J gave up 3 bases; unmatched junction bases: 4. Germline CDR1 is MGHRA and CDR2 is YSYEKL. The length of the CDR3 is 14 residues. This CDR3 reads CASSPDRATDTQYF. The CDR3, as DNA: TGCGCCAGCAGCCCAGACAGGGCGACAGATACGCAGTATTTT.

This chain uses TRBV6-5 with TRBJ2-7; perhaps TRBD2 as D (5 bases). V was shortened by 0 bases and J by 7 bases, with 7 bases between the two germline ends. CDR1 is MNHEY and CDR2 is SVGAGI in the germline V gene. This CDR3 spans 12 amino acids. CDR3 bases: TGTGCCAGCAGTTACTCGGGGAGTGAGCAGTACTTC. This translates into CASSYSGSEQYF.

This rearrangement joins TRBV5-8 to TRBJ1-4; maybe TRBD1 (6 bases). V gave up 3 bases and J gave up 8 bases, with 20 bases separating them. CDR1 is SGHTS and CDR2 is YDEGEE in the germline V gene. CDR3 length: 16 amino acids. The CDR3 nucleotides read TGTGCCAGCAGCTCGCTCCACCTTAACAGGGAAGAAAAACTGTTTTTT. Translation: CASSSLHLNREEKLFF.

This clone appeared once. The genes are TRBV5-1 and TRBJ2-7; TRBD2 agrees at 8 bases. The CDR3 extends over 15 amino acids. Germline V gene sequence: CDR1 SGHRS, CDR2 YFSETQ. The ends lost 7 bases at V and 1 base at J; junction bases unmatched: 10. In DNA form, the CDR3 reads TGCGCCAGCTCAACTAGCGGCGGCTTTTCCTACGAGCAGTACTTC. Its protein is CASSTSGGFSYEQYF.

In this sample, this clone turned up once. This rearrangement joins TRBV27 to TRBJ1-5, with D hard to call. Germline-derived CDR1 and CDR2 are MNHEY and SMNVEV (reference sequence). The CDR3 is made up of 13 amino acids. Between the trimmed V and J ends, which lost 0 bases and 3 bases, there was a span of 3 bases. CDR3 loop: CASSLSLNQPQHF. The CDR3 DNA sequence: TGTGCCAGCAGTTTATCCCTCAATCAGCCCCAGCATTTT.

This clone occurred a few times. The rearrangement links TRBV5-4 to TRBJ1-6; D unresolved. CDR1 SGHNT and CDR2 YYREEE come from the germline V gene (reference sequence). The CDR3 sequence is 12 residues long. Trimming took 6 bases from V and 4 from J, leaving 5 bases between them. The CDR3 protein is CASNGYNSPLHF. The CDR3 nucleotides are TGTGCCAGCAACGGGTATAATTCACCCCTCCACTTT.

In this sample, this clone turned up once. V usage is TRBV27 and J usage is TRBJ1-5; 10 nucleotides align to TRBD1. Looked up from germline, CDR1 is MNHEY and CDR2 is SMNVEV (reference sequence). With 6 bases clipped from V and 1 base from J, the junction kept 15 bases outside the gene matches. The CDR3 extends over 19 amino acids. The CDR3 coding sequence is TGTGCCAGCAGACCGTGGGGGACAGGGGTTATGGTAAGCAATCAGCCCCAGCATTTT. It yields the protein CASRPWGTGVMVSNQPQHF.

This sequence joins TRBV4-2 and TRBJ2-1, with D maybe TRBD2 (7 bases). This CDR3 comprises 13 residues. The germline V gene has CDR1 LGHNA and CDR2 YNFKEQ. V was trimmed by 6 bases and J by 8 bases, leaving 14 bases between them. CDR3 in amino acids: CASRERGGDEQFF. In DNA form, the CDR3 reads TGTGCCAGCAGGGAAAGGGGGGGGGATGAGCAGTTCTTC.

V usage is TRBV19 and J usage is TRBJ1-6; D is unclear. CDR3 length: 15 residues. V lost 0 bases and J 8 bases, leaving 11 bases between the germline ends. Germline V gene data show CDR1 as LNHDA and CDR2 as SQIVND (reference sequence). In DNA form, the CDR3 reads TGTGCCAGTAGTATAGACGTAGGAGGGTATTCACCCCTCCACTTT. It is translated as CASSIDVGGYSPLHF.